This T cell receptor (beta chain) was recorded in a study of blood T cell repertoires in COVID-19. Assay used: immunoSEQ multiplex PCR; TCRdb lists only in-frame clones, some missing. The sample yields 340,000 or so clones, 65% to 90% seen once. The V segment lost 6 bases and the J segment 6 bases; nucleotides outside the gene matches: 3. This CDR3 is built from 13 residues. In germline, CDR1 is KGHDR, CDR2 SFDVKD. Sequencing was performed on PBMCs or T cells enriched from blood (not recorded which). This sequence was found in a woman in her thirties or forties with acute COVID-19. V and J are TRBV24-1 and TRBJ1-2; 10 nucleotides align to TRBD1. CDR3 in DNA: TGTGCCACCAGTCGGGGACAGGGGCATGGCTACACCTTC. Its translation is CATSRGQGHGYTF.